Below are 13 T cell receptor beta chains sequenced from a single sample in a study of control samples from healthy donors and cancer patients. Clones were sequenced by immunoSEQ multiplex PCR, and TCRdb holds only the in-frame ones, with some missing. The sample lists about 150,000 clones; approximately 93% were seen once. Material for sequencing was blood. Every receptor here comes from a man between 18 and 29 years old in good health.

V usage is TRBV2 and J usage is TRBJ1-2; D is possibly TRBD1 (6 bases). Trimming stripped 8 bases from V and 2 bases from J, with 6 bases between. The CDR3 loop spans 11 amino acids. Germline V gene data show CDR1 as SNHLY and CDR2 as FYNNEI. As DNA, the CDR3 is TGTGCCAGCGACAGGAACTATGGCTACACCTTC. Its translation is CASDRNYGYTF.

The chain recombines TRBV5-6 with TRBJ2-1, with D perhaps TRBD2 (5 bases). The germline V and J ends were trimmed by 1 base and 4 bases, with 9 bases remaining between them. The length of the CDR3 is 14 residues. Germline CDR1 is SGHDT and CDR2 is YYEEEE. Written as DNA, the CDR3 is TGTGCCAGCAGCTTGATGCGGGTGTACAATGAGCAGTTCTTC. Translated, it gives CASSLMRVYNEQFF.

J is TRBJ1-2 and V is TRBV11-2; 9 nucleotides match TRBD1. Germline loops: CDR1 SGHAT, CDR2 FQNNGV. V lost 0 bases to trimming and J lost 3 bases; unmatched junction nucleotides: 5. CDR3 size: 16 residues. The CDR3 region is CASSLDGGDRDYGYTF. The CDR3 DNA follows: TGTGCCAGCAGCTTAGATGGCGGGGACAGGGACTATGGCTACACCTTC.

On this clone itself: Other DNA sequences in the same sample also yield this CDR3. This chain connects TRBV19 to TRBJ2-2, with D unclear. V lost 4 bases to trimming and J lost 4 bases, with 4 bases between them. The germline gives CDR1 LNHDA, CDR2 SQIVND (reference sequence). The CDR3 runs 12 residues. The CDR3 region is CASSSGTGELFF. DNA for the CDR3: TGTGCCAGTAGTAGCGGCACCGGGGAGCTGTTTTTT.

The chain links TRBV4-1 to TRBJ1-1; D uncertain. The CDR3 runs 14 residues. The V gene lost 1 base and the J gene lost 0 bases, with 6 bases spanning the gap. The germline V gene encodes CDR1 MGHRA and CDR2 YSYEKL. CDR3 protein: CASSQVQMNTEAFF. The CDR3 DNA follows: TGCGCCAGCAGCCAAGTCCAGATGAACACTGAAGCTTTCTTT.

The chain couples TRBV27 to TRBJ2-5, with a tentative D call TRBD1 (6 bases). This CDR3 has 13 amino acids. Trimming removed 6 bases at V and 2 bases at J, with 10 bases between. Germline V gene sequence: CDR1 MNHEY, CDR2 SMNVEV (reference sequence). In DNA form, the CDR3 reads TGTGCCAGCAGGTGGCAGGGGCAAGAGACCCAGTACTTC. It codes for CASRWQGQETQYF.

The chain links TRBV30 to TRBJ2-3; D perhaps matches TRBD1 (5 bases). The length of the CDR3 is 14 residues. Germline loops: CDR1 GTSNPN, CDR2 SVGIG (reference sequence). Deletions cut 3 bases from V and 2 bases from J, with 12 bases between. CDR3 loop: CAWRRDSYTDTQYF. DNA for the CDR3: TGTGCCTGGAGACGAGACAGTTACACAGATACGCAGTATTTT.

V is TRBV30 and J is TRBJ1-2, with D possibly being TRBD1 (5 bases). There are 11 residues in the CDR3. Deletions cut 2 bases from V and 7 bases from J, with 8 bases between. The germline gives CDR1 GTSNPN, CDR2 SVGIG (reference sequence). CDR3 loop: CAWSYGGGYTF. In nucleotides, the CDR3 is TGTGCCTGGAGTTATGGGGGTGGCTACACCTTC.

The rearrangement links TRBV20-1 to TRBJ1-2, with a possible D match to TRBD1 (5 bases). The CDR3 runs to 11 residues. Trimming shortened V by 8 bases and J by 4 bases, and 11 bases separated the two germline ends. CDR1 is DFQATT, CDR2 SNEGSKA, per germline (reference sequence). CDR3 sequence reads: CSISGVYGYTF. The CDR3 DNA reads TGCAGTATTTCGGGGGTCTATGGCTACACCTTC.

The rearrangement joins TRBV7-2 to TRBJ2-4, with 16 bases that match TRBD2. The CDR3 sequence is 19 residues long. The germline gives CDR1 SGHTA, CDR2 FQGNSA. The trim removed 3 bases at V and 1 base at J, leaving 6 bases unmatched. The CDR3 region is CASSFSVGLAGGAKNIQYF. The CDR3 nucleotides read TGTGCCAGCAGCTTCTCAGTGGGACTAGCGGGAGGGGCCAAAAACATTCAGTACTTC.

The J gene is TRBJ2-2, the V gene TRBV27, with 10 bases lining up with TRBD1. The CDR3 has 15 residues. Germline CDR1 and CDR2: MNHEY and SMNVEV (reference sequence). J lost 5 bases, V lost 7 bases, and 7 bases had no gene match. Here the CDR3 reads CASTPGTGETGELFF. The CDR3 nucleotides are TGTGCCAGCACCCCTGGGACAGGGGAAACCGGGGAGCTGTTTTTT.

This clone showed up just once. The chain employs TRBV7-8 and TRBJ2-5, with D possibly being TRBD2 (5 bases). The length of the CDR3 is 13 residues. The V and J ends lost 1 base and 5 bases respectively, with 8 bases between them. The germline gives CDR1 SGHVS, CDR2 FQNEAQ. The CDR3 spells CASSLDRGETQYF. CDR3 sequence (DNA): TGTGCCAGCAGCTTAGACAGAGGGGAGACCCAGTACTTC.

This chain joins TRBV19 and TRBJ2-7; 7 bases are shared with TRBD1. V was pared by 2 bases and J by 0 bases, with 4 bases of the junction left unmatched. CDR1 and CDR2 from the germline V gene are LNHDA and SQIVND (reference sequence). The CDR3 is 15 residues long. CDR3 loop: CASSIKGALSYEQYF. DNA of the CDR3: TGTGCCAGTAGTATAAAGGGGGCCCTCTCCTACGAGCAGTACTTC. The whole variable domain, remainder taken from reference TRBV19 and TRBJ2-7, is DGGITQSPKYLFRKEGQNVTLSCEQNLNHDAMYWYRQDPGQGLRLIYYSQIVNDFQKGDIAEGYSVSREKKESFPLTVTSAQKNPTAFYLCASSIKGALSYEQYFGPGTRLTVT.